The entry below describes one T cell receptor (beta chain). Mismatch with germline at one junction end may stem from a read error. The data derive from a study of T cells in Graves' hyperthyroidism and ophthalmopathy. The CDR3 is 15 amino acids. Germline V gene data show CDR1 as SEHNR and CDR2 as FQNEAQ (reference sequence). Amplification yielded TCR beta CDR3 regions, with RNA transcripts as the source. With the HTBI primer set, the TCR CDR3 went through a first round of RT-PCR. MiXCR was run by TCRdb on the multiplex PCR reads, yielding one entry per CDR3 protein. The sample contains fewer than 700,000 distinct CDR3 sequences, about a sixth of which appear only once.

This rearrangement joins TRBV7-9 to TRBJ2-3; D tentatively reads TRBD1 or TRBD2 (5 bases each). The clonotype originates from a woman in her thirties with Graves' hyperthyroidism. The specimen was blood. The CDR3 DNA reads as TGTGCCAGCAGTTTAGGGACCGCTATCACAGATACGCAGTATTTT. Protein: CASSLGTAITDTQYF.